The present T cell receptor beta chain was sequenced within a study of T cells in Graves' hyperthyroidism and ophthalmopathy. About the study: Initial diagnosis, before any treatment, was when peripheral blood was collected. Study-level findings and limits: Separation of ophthalmopathy from stable hyperthyroidism was achieved by a 13 V-J model. Model-based prediction identified ophthalmopathy a median about 6 months prior to its onset.

A note on this clonotype: Antigen unknown.

The source material, RNA transcripts, was used to amplify TCR beta CDR3 regions. In the first-round RT-PCR of the TCR CDR3, the HTBI primer set was used. TCRdb re-called the multiplex PCR reads through MiXCR, storing one row per CDR3 protein. The sample holds under 350,000 distinct CDR3 sequences, around 23% seen once. This CDR3 spans 17 amino acids. V was pared by 5 bases and J by 4 bases, with 12 bases of the junction left unmatched. A roughly 9.7 ml volume of fresh peripheral blood provided the PBMCs. The chain carries TRBV12-3 or TRBV12-4 and TRBJ2-1, with 9 nucleotides matching TRBD1. The receptor comes from a woman aged 45-65 years with Graves' hyperthyroidism. The sample comprised blood. The CDR3 sequence: CASSPWTGERTYNEQFF. The CDR3, as DNA: TGTGCCAGCAGTCCATGGACAGGGGAGCGGACATACAATGAGCAGTTCTTC.